Shown below are 20 T cell receptor beta chains from a single sample sequenced in a study of control samples from healthy donors and cancer patients. Data came from immunoSEQ multiplex PCR; TCRdb stores just in-frame clones and leaves some out. The data show some 160,000 clones, with approximately 91% seen just once and 4% to 5.5% held by the top ten. The sequencing input was blood. These receptors were taken from a man younger than 45 in good health.

V and J are TRBV7-2 and TRBJ1-3; D is unresolved. The CDR3 covers 14 residues. Germline-derived CDR1 and CDR2 are SGHTA and FQGNSA. The ends were cut back, 5 bases at V and 4 bases at J, with 12 bases in the middle. DNA of the CDR3: TGTGCCAGCAGCCTTAGAGGAGAGGGAAACACCATATATTTT. Its translation: CASSLRGEGNTIYF.

V usage is TRBV29-1 and J usage is TRBJ2-7; D is undetermined. This CDR3 spans 13 amino acids. Trimming cost V 7 bases and J 3 bases, with 16 bases left between them. Germline V lookup: CDR1 SQVTM, CDR2 ANQGSEA. Here the CDR3 reads CSASRGSGYEQYF. As DNA, the CDR3 is TGCAGCGCGAGTCGCGGTTCGGGCTACGAGCAGTACTTC.

The chain links TRBV6-2 or TRBV6-3 to TRBJ1-1, with 7 bases matching TRBD1. This CDR3 is built from 13 residues. The V gene's germline CDR1 is MNHEY and CDR2 SVGEGT. Losses at the gene ends were 5 bases for V and 10 bases for J; bases not matched to a gene: 10. The CDR3 nucleotides are TGTGCCAGCAGTCGCTGGTCGGGACAGTCAGCTTTCTTT. Translation: CASSRWSGQSAFF.

This chain connects TRBV27 to TRBJ1-6; no reliable D call. The CDR3 is made up of 14 amino acids. In germline, CDR1 is MNHEY, CDR2 SMNVEV (reference sequence). V was cut by 0 bases and J by 11 bases, with 11 bases left in between. The CDR3 nucleotides are TGTGCCAGCAGTTTATCAGTAATCAAGGCACCCCTCCACTTT. Amino acid sequence: CASSLSVIKAPLHF.

About this clone: Other DNA sequences in this specimen translate into the identical CDR3. The rearrangement joins TRBV29-1 to TRBJ2-3; TRBD1 matches at 7 bases. The trim removed 5 bases at V and 4 bases at J, leaving 15 bases unmatched. This CDR3 spans 16 amino acids. Germline assignment: CDR1 SQVTM and CDR2 ANQGSEA. The CDR3 is CSVRPGTGAGADTQYF. In DNA form, the CDR3 reads TGCAGCGTTCGTCCCGGAACAGGGGCGGGCGCAGATACGCAGTATTTT.

The V call is TRBV6-5, the J call TRBJ1-2, with D perhaps matching TRBD1 (6 bases). CDR1 MNHEY and CDR2 SVGAGI come from the germline V gene. Trimming removed 7 bases from V and 3 bases from J, with 12 bases in between. CDR3 size: 13 residues. The CDR3 sequence: CASTDGGYYGYTF. CDR3 DNA: TGTGCCAGCACCGACGGGGGCTACTATGGCTACACCTTC.

J is TRBJ2-1 and V is TRBV11-3; D is possibly TRBD2 (7 bases). The CDR3 runs 18 residues. CDR1 SGHNT and CDR2 YENEEA come from the germline V gene. The ends were cut back, 3 bases at V and 4 bases at J, with 22 bases in the middle. The chain's CDR3 is CASSLRGGTITGYNEQFF. The CDR3 DNA reads TGTGCCAGCAGCTTGAGGGGGGGGACGATCACAGGGTACAATGAGCAGTTCTTC. Looking up the rest from reference TRBV11-3 and TRBJ2-1 gives the full variable domain: EAGVVQSPRYKIIEKKQPVAFWCNPISGHNTLYWYLQNLGQGPELLIRYENEEAVDDSQLPKDRFSAERLKGVDSTLKIQPAELGDSAVYLCASSLRGGTITGYNEQFFGPGTRLTVL.

The chain recombines TRBV5-1 with TRBJ1-3; no reliable D call. CDR3 length equals 15 residues. V was cut by 1 base and J by 0 bases, with 8 bases left in between. The germline CDR1 and CDR2 sequences are SGHRS and YFSETQ. Here the CDR3 DNA reads TGCGCCAGCAGCTTGTACCCGGACTCTGGAAACACCATATATTTT. It codes for CASSLYPDSGNTIYF.

The V call is TRBV11-3, the J call TRBJ2-7, with D possibly matching TRBD2 (6 bases). The CDR3 is 16 amino acids. Germline V gives CDR1 SGHNT, CDR2 YENEEA. V dropped 6 bases and J dropped 0 bases, with 18 bases sitting between them. In nucleotides, the CDR3 is TGTGCCAGCAGTCCCCTACCCTGGACTACCTCCTACGAGCAGTACTTC. As protein: CASSPLPWTTSYEQYF.

This chain's CDR3 is CAISGTGVNQPQHF. CDR3 bases: TGTGCCATCAGCGGGACAGGGGTGAATCAGCCCCAGCATTTT. This chain joins TRBV10-3 and TRBJ1-5, with TRBD1 identical over 10 bases. V lost 6 bases to trimming and J lost 4 bases; unmatched junction nucleotides: 3. The V gene's germline CDR1 is ENHRY and CDR2 SYGVKD. The CDR3 runs to 14 residues.

The chain couples TRBV6-2 or TRBV6-3 to TRBJ2-3, with D possibly TRBD2 on 5 matching bases. Per germline, CDR1 MNHEY and CDR2 SVGEGT. The CDR3 runs to 13 residues. Trimming shortened V by 2 bases and J by 8 bases, and 11 bases separated the two germline ends. CDR3 amino acids: CASSYGPRVTQYF. The CDR3 DNA follows: TGTGCCAGCAGTTACGGCCCGCGGGTTACGCAGTATTTT.

The chain employs TRBV11-3 and TRBJ2-2, with 9 bases aligning to TRBD1. The CDR3 totals 15 residues. J lost 3 bases, V lost 4 bases, and 3 bases had no gene match. Germline-derived CDR1 and CDR2 are SGHNT and YENEEA. The DNA for the CDR3 is TGTGCCAGCAGCTGGGGACAGGGCGACACCGGGGAGCTGTTTTTT. It translates to CASSWGQGDTGELFF.

The chain carries TRBV5-1 and TRBJ1-4; 7 bases align to TRBD1. CDR1 is SGHRS, CDR2 YFSETQ, per germline. Unmatched junction bases numbered 7, after V lost 4 bases and J lost 4 bases. This CDR3 is 15 amino acids long. The CDR3 spells CASSKPTGSNEKLFF. The CDR3, as DNA: TGCGCCAGCAGCAAACCGACAGGGAGTAATGAAAAACTGTTTTTT.

This rearrangement joins TRBV4-1 to TRBJ2-7; D is unresolved. The V end lost 1 base, the J end lost 0 bases, and 10 bases lay between the germline ends. The CDR3 is 15 residues long. Per germline, CDR1 MGHRA and CDR2 YSYEKL. The CDR3 reads CASSQGWFSSYEQYF. As DNA, the CDR3 is TGCGCCAGCAGCCAAGGGTGGTTTAGCTCCTACGAGCAGTACTTC.

Remarks on this clone: An end of the junction differs from the germline gene, which may be a read error. This sequence joins TRBV18 and TRBJ1-2; D is undetermined. The CDR3 consists of 13 residues. Germline V lookup: CDR1 KGHSH, CDR2 LQKENI. The CDR3 is CASSPLTGSEVPF. CDR3 DNA: TGTGCCAGCTCACCCCTAACCGGGTCCGAAGTCCCCTTC.

V usage is TRBV15 and J usage is TRBJ2-2; D perhaps matches TRBD2 (7 bases). Trimming cost V 6 bases and J 7 bases, with 15 bases left between them. The CDR3 extends over 14 amino acids. The germline CDR1 and CDR2 sequences are LNHNV and YYDKDF (reference sequence). CDR3 nucleotides: TGTGCCACCAGACAAACGGGGGGCGGCGGGGAGCTGTTTTTT. Its translation is CATRQTGGGGELFF.

The chain uses TRBV2 and TRBJ2-7; possibly TRBD1 for D (6 bases). Germline V gene data show CDR1 as SNHLY and CDR2 as FYNNEI. CDR3 length: 14 amino acids. V was cut by 3 bases and J by 5 bases, with 14 bases left in between. CDR3 in amino acids: CASSEVGAGNEQYF. The CDR3 nucleotides read TGTGCCAGCAGTGAGGTGGGGGCTGGGAACGAGCAGTACTTC.

J is TRBJ2-1 and V is TRBV11-1; the D gene is possibly TRBD2 (6 bases). The CDR3 is 15 residues long. CDR1 is SGHAT and CDR2 is FQDESV in the germline V gene (reference sequence). The V end was cut by 3 bases, the J end by 0 bases, with 9 bases between. CDR3 protein: CASSLEGSSYNEQFF. In nucleotides, the CDR3 is TGTGCCAGCAGCTTGGAGGGTAGCTCCTACAATGAGCAGTTCTTC.

CDR3 amino acids: CAIMGAGLQETQYF. CDR3 nucleotides: TGTGCCATCATGGGAGCGGGACTTCAAGAGACCCAGTACTTC. V gene TRBV10-3 combines with J gene TRBJ2-5, with TRBD2 matching 7 bases. V lost 7 bases and J lost 2; bases outside the gene matches: 7. Germline CDR1 ENHRY, CDR2 SYGVKD. CDR3 length: 14 residues.

The chain recombines TRBV6-5 with TRBJ2-5, with D possibly TRBD2 on 5 matching bases. V was trimmed by 2 bases and J by 3 bases, leaving 7 bases between them. The CDR3 sequence is 13 residues long. Germline V lookup: CDR1 MNHEY, CDR2 SVGAGI. The CDR3 sequence is CASSYGREETQYF. CDR3 DNA: TGTGCCAGCAGTTACGGGAGAGAAGAGACCCAGTACTTC.